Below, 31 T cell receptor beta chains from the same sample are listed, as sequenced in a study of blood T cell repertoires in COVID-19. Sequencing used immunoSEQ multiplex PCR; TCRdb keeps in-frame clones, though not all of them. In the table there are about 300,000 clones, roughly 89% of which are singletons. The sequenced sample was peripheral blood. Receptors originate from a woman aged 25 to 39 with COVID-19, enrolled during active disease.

In DNA, the CDR3 is TGTGCCATCAGTGAGTCACTTAGCGGGGGGGGTCCAGATACGCAGTATTTT. This encodes CAISESLSGGGPDTQYF. The rearrangement joins TRBV10-3 to TRBJ2-3; 11 bases map to TRBD2. This CDR3 spans 17 amino acids. The V and J ends lost 0 bases and 4 bases, in that order; junction bases with no gene match: 6. The V gene's germline CDR1 is ENHRY and CDR2 SYGVKD.

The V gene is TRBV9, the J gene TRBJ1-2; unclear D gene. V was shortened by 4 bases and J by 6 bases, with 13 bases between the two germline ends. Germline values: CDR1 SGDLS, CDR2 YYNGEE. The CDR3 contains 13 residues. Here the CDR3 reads CASSPRHLDGYTF. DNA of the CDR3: TGTGCCAGCAGCCCACGTCACCTAGATGGCTACACCTTC.

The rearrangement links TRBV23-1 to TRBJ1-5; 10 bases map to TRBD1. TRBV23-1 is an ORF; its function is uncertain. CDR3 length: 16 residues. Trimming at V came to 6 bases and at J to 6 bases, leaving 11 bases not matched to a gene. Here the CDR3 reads CASSQTSGQGFQPQHF. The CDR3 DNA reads TGCGCCAGCAGCCAAACCTCGGGACAGGGGTTTCAGCCCCAGCATTTT.

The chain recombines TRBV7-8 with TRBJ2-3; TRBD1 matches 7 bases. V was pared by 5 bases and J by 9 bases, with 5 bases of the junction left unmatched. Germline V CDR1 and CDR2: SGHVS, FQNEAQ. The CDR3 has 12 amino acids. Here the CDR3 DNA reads TGTGCCAGCAGCAGAGACAGGGACACGCAGTATTTT. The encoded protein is CASSRDRDTQYF. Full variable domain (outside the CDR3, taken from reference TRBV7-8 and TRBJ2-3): GAGVSQSPRYKVAKRGQDVALRCDPISGHVSLFWYQQALGQGPEFLTYFQNEAQLDKSGLPSDRFFAERPEGSVSTLKIQRTQQEDSAVYLCASSRDRDTQYFGPGTRLTVL.

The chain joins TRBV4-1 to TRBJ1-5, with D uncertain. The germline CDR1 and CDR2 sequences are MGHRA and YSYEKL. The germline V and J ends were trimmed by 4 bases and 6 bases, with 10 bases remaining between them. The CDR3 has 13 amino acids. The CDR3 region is CASSLQTGQPQHF. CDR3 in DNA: TGCGCCAGCAGCCTCCAAACGGGTCAGCCCCAGCATTTT.

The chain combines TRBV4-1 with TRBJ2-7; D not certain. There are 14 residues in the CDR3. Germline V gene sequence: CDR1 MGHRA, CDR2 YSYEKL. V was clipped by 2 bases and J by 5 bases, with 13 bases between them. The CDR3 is CASSQPEAMHEQYF. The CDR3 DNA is TGCGCCAGCAGCCAACCGGAAGCGATGCACGAGCAGTACTTC.

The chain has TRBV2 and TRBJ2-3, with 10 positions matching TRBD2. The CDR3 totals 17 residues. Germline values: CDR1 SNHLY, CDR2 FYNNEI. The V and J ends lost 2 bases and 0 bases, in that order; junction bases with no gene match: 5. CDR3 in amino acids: CASSELLAGVSTDTQYF. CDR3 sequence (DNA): TGTGCCAGCAGTGAACTGCTAGCGGGGGTTAGCACAGATACGCAGTATTTT.

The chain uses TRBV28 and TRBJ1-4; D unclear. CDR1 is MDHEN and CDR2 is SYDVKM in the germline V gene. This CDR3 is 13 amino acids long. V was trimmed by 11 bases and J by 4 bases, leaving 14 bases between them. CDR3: CAVSGTLNEKLFF. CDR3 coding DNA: TGTGCCGTTTCAGGAACTCTTAATGAAAAACTGTTTTTT.

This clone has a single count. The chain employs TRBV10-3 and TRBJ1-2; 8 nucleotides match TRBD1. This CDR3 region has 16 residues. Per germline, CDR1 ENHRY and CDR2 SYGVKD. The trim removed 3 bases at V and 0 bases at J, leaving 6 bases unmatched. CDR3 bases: TGTGCCATCAGTGACGGGACAGGATGGTCTAACTATGGCTACACCTTC. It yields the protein CAISDGTGWSNYGYTF.

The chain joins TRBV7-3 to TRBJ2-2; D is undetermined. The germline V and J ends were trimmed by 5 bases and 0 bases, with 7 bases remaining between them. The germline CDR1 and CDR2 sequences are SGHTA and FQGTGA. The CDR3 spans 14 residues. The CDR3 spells CASSPQANTGELFF. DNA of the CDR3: TGTGCCAGCAGCCCCCAGGCGAACACCGGGGAGCTGTTTTTT.

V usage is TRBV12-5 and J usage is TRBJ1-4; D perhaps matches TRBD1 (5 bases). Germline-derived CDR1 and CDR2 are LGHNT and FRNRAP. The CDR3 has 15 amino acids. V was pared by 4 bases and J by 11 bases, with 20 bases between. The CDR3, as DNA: TGTGCTAGTGGTTCTTCGGGGGGAGGACGTGGTAAACTGTTTTTT. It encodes CASGSSGGGRGKLFF. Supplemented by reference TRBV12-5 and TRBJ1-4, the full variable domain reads DARVTQTPRHKVTEMGQEVTMRCQPILGHNTVFWYRQTMMQGLELLAYFRNRAPLDDSGMPKDRFSAEMPDATLATLKIQPSEPRDSAVYFCASGSSGGGRGKLFFGSGTQLSVL.

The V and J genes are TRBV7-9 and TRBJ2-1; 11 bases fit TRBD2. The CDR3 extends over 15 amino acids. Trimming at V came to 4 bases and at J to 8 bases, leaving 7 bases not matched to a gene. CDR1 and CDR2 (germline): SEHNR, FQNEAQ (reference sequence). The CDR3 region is CASSSLAGGLDEQFF. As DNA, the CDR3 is TGTGCCAGCAGCTCATTAGCGGGGGGGCTCGATGAGCAGTTCTTC.

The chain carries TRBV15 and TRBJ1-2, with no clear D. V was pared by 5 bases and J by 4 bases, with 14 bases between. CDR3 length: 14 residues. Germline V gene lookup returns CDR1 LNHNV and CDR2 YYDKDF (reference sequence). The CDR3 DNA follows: TGTGCCACCAGCTCTATTGAAACCTCCTATGGCTACACCTTC. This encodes CATSSIETSYGYTF.

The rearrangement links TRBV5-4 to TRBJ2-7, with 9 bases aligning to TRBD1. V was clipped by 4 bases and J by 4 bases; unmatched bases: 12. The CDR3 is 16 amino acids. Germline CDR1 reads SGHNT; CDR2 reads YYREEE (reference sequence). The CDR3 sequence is CASSGRTGEVIYEQYF. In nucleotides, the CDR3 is TGTGCCAGCAGCGGACGGACAGGGGAGGTTATATACGAGCAGTACTTC.

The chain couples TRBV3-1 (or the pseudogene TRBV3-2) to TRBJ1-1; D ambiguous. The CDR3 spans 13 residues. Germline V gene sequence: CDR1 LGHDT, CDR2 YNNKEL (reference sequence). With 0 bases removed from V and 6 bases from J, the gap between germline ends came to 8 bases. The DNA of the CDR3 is TGTGCCAGCAGCCAAGAGAGAAACCCTGAAGCTTTCTTT. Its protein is CASSQERNPEAFF.

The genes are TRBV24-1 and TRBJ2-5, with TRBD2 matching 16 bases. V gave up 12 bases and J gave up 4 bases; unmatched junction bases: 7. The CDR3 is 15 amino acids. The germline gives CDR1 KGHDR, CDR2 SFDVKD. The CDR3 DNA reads TGTGCCCCGGGGACTAGCGGGGGGGGAGTAGAGACCCAGTACTTC. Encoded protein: CAPGTSGGGVETQYF.

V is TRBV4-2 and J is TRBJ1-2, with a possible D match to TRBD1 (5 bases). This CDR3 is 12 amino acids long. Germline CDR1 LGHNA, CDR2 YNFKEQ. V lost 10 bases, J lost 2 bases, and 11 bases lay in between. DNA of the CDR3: TGTGCCACCGGGGGTGGAAACTATGGCTACACCTTC. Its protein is CATGGGNYGYTF.

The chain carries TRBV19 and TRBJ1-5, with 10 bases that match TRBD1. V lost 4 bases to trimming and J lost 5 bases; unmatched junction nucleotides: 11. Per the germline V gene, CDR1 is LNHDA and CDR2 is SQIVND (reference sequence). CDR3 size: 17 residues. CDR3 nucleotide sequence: TGTGCCAGTAGTAGCCGGACAGGGGGGGTAGGCGATCAGCCCCAGCATTTT. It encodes CASSSRTGGVGDQPQHF.

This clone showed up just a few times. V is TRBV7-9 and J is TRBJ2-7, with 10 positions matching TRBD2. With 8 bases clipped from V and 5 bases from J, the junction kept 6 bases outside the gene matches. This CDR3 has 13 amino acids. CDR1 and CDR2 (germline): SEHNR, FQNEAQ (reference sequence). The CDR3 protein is CASHGSGGDEQYV. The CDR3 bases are TGTGCCAGCCACGGGAGCGGGGGGGACGAGCAGTACGTC.

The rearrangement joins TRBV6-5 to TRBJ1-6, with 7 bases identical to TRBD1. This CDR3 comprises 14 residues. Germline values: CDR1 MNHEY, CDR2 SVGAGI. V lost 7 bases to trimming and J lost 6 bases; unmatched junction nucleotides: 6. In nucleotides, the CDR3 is TGTGCCAGCACCATTGGGACAGTTAATTCACCCCTCCACTTT. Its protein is CASTIGTVNSPLHF.

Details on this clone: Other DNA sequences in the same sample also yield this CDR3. CDR3 residues: CASSIQGLYGYTF. CDR3 DNA sequence: TGTGCCAGTAGTATTCAGGGGCTGTATGGCTACACCTTC. The V and J genes are TRBV19 and TRBJ1-2; maybe TRBD1 (6 bases). The germline V gene has CDR1 LNHDA and CDR2 SQIVND (reference sequence). Trimming pared 3 bases from V and 5 bases from J, leaving 10 bases between. This CDR3 is built from 13 residues.

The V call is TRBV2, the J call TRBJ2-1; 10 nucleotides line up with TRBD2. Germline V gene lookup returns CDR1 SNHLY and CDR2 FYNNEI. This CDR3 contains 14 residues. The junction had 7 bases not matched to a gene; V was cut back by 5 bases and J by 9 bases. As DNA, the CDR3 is TGTGCCAGCAGTTGGAGCGGGGGGGCAGGTGAGCAGTTCTTC. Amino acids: CASSWSGGAGEQFF.

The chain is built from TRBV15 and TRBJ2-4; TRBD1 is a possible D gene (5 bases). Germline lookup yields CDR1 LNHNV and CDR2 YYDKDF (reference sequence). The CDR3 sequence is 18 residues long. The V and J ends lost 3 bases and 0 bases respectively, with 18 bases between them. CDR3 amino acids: CATSRPSDSSLAKNIQYF. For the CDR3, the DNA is TGTGCCACCAGCAGGCCGTCCGACAGCTCCCTAGCCAAAAACATTCAGTACTTC.

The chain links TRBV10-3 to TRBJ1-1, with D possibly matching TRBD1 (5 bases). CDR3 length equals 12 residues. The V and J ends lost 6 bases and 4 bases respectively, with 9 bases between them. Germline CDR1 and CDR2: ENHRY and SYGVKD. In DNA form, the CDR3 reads TGTGCCATCAGCCAGGGCGGCACTGAAGCTTTCTTT. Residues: CAISQGGTEAFF.

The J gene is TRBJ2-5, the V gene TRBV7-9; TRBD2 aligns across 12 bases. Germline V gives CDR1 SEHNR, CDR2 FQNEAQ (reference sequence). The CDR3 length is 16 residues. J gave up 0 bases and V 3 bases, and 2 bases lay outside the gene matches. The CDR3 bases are TGTGCCAGCAGCTTTGGGACTAGCGGGTACCAAGAGACCCAGTACTTC. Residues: CASSFGTSGYQETQYF.

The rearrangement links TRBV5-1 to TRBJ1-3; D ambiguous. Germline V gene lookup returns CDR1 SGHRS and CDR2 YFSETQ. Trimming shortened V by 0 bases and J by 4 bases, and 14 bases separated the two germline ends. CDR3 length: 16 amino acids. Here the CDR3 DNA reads TGCGCCAGCAGCTTGGCTCCTACGGGATCCGGAAACACCATATATTTT. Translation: CASSLAPTGSGNTIYF.

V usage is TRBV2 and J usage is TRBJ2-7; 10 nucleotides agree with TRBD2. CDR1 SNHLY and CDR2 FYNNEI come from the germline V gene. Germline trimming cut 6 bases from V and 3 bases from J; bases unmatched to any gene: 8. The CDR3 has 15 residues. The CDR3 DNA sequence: TGTGCCAGCAGGGACCGGGTAGCGGGGGGCTACGAGCAGTACTTC. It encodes CASRDRVAGGYEQYF.

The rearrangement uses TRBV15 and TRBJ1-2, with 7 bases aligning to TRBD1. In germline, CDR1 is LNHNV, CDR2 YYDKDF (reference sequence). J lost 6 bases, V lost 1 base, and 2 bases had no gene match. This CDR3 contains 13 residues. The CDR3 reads CATSRARGDGYTF. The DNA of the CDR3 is TGTGCCACCAGCAGAGCCAGGGGGGATGGCTACACCTTC.

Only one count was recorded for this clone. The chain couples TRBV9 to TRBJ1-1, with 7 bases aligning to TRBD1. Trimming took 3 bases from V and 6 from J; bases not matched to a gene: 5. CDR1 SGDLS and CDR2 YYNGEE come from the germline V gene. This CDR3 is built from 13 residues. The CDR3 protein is CASSGQGRAEAFF. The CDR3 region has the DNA TGTGCCAGCAGCGGACAGGGTAGGGCTGAAGCTTTCTTT.

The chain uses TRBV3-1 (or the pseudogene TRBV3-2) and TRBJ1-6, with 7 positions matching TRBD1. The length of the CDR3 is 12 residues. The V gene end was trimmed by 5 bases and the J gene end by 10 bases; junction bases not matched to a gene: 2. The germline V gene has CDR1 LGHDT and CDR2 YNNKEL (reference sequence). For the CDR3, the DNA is TGTGCCAGCAGCTCAGGGGGGTCACCCCTCCACTTT. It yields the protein CASSSGGSPLHF.

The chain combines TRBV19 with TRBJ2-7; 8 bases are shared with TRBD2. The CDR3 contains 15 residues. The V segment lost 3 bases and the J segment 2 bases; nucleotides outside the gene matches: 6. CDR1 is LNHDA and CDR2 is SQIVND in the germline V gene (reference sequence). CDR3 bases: TGTGCCAGTAGTATTCTTAGCGGGGAAACCTACGAGCAGTACTTC. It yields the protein CASSILSGETYEQYF.